This TCR beta chain comes out of a study of sequential checkpoint blockade in melanoma. Looking at the study overall: Randomization was 1:1 between first-line nivolumab→ipilimumab and ipilimumab→nivolumab. Maintenance nivolumab came after either treatment sequence.

CDR3 length: 14 amino acids. The V end lost 0 bases, the J end lost 5 bases, and 12 bases lay between the germline ends. Germline CDR1 is SGHRS and CDR2 is YFSETQ. Treatment described: randomized to nivolumab then ipilimumab (arm A) or the reverse (arm B). No patient had prior DNA-damaging chemotherapy. Live CD3+CD8+ CD19− CD56− cells were sorted from PBMCs. Assay used: immunoSEQ multiplex PCR; TCRdb lists only in-frame clones, some missing. Of tens of thousands of clones listed, 75% to 90% were seen once; the top ten hold more than 10%. This TCR was recovered from a human donor with melanoma. Source: CD8+ T cells sorted from blood (inferred from file names), taken from a patient given nivolumab and ipilimumab in sequence. The chain links TRBV5-1 to TRBJ2-7, with a tentative D call TRBD1 (6 bases). This CDR3 reads CASSLGTGSHEQYV. The CDR3 bases are TGCGCCAGCAGCTTGGGCACAGGGTCCCACGAGCAGTACGTC.